The TCR beta chain under discussion was sequenced for a study of identical twins. This clonotype was seen more than once but under ten times. A single record per CDR3 protein comes from TCRdb applying MiXCR to the 5' RACE reads. The data show approximately 700,000 distinct CDR3 sequences, 15% to 20% seen once. V shed 7 bases and J shed 5 bases, with 15 bases lying between them. CDR3 length: 14 amino acids. Germline V gene lookup returns CDR1 MNHEY and CDR2 SVGEGT. These sequences were also reported in another study, on T cells expressing NK-cell markers.

The specimen sequenced was PBMCs. This chain connects TRBV6-2 or TRBV6-3 to TRBJ2-1, with D perhaps matching TRBD1 or TRBD2 (5 bases each). The sequence was obtained from a woman in her late teens or twenties in good health. CDR3 region: CASIRDLEHNEQFF. In nucleotides, the CDR3 is TGTGCCAGCATACGGGACCTAGAGCACAATGAGCAGTTCTTC.